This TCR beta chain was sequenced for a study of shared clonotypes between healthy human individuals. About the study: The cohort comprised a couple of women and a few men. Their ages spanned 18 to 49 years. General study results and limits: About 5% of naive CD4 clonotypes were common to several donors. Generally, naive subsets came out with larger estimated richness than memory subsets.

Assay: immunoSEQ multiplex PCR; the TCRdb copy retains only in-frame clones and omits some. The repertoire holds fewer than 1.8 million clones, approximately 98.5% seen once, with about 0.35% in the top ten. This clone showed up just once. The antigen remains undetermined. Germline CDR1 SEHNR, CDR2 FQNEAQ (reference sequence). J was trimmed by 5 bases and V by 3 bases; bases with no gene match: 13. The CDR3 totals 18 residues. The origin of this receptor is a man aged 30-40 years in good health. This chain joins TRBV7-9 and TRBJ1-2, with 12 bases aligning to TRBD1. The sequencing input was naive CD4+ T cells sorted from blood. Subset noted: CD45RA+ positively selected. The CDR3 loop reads CASSLGQGAGAARYGYTF. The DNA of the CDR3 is TGTGCCAGCAGCTTGGGACAGGGGGCCGGGGCCGCCCGATATGGCTACACCTTC.